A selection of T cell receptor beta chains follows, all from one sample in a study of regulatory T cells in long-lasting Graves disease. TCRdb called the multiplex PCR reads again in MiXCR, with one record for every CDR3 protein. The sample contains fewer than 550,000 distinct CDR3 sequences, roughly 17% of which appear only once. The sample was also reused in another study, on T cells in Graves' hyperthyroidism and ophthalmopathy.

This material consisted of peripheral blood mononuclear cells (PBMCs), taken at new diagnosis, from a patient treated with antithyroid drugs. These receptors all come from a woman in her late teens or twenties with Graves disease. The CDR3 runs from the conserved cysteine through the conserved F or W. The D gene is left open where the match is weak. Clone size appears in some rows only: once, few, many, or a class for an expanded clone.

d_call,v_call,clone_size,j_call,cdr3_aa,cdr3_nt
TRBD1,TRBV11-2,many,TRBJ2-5,CASSPHTGGWGETQYF,TGTGCCAGCAGCCCGCATACAGGGGGCTGGGGGGAGACCCAGTACTTC
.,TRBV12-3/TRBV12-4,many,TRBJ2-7,CASSLTRTYEQYF,TGTGCCAGCAGTTTGACTAGGACCTACGAGCAGTACTTC
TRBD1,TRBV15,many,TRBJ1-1,CATSRDRGLGTEAFF,TGTGCCACTTCCAGGGACAGGGGGCTGGGGACTGAAGCTTTCTTT
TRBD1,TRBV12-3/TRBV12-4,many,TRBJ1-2,CASSLGQGAGYTF,TGTGCCAGCAGTTTAGGACAGGGGGCTGGCTACACCTTC
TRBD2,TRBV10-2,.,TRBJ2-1,CASRRTSGRYNEQFF,TGCGCCAGCAGAAGGACTAGCGGGCGATACAATGAGCAGTTCTTC
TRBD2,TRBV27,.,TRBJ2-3,CASSSQPGLAGGDTQYF,TGTGCCAGCAGTTCCCAACCGGGACTAGCGGGAGGAGATACGCAGTATTTT
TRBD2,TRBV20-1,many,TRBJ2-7,CSAKQAGVGYEQYF,TGCAGTGCTAAACAAGCGGGAGTTGGCTACGAGCAGTACTTC
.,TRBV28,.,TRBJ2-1,CASSFPGSSYNEQSF,TGTGCCAGCAGTTTTCCGGGAAGCTCCTACAATGAGCAGTCCTTC
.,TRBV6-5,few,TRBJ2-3,CASSYVTGVGTDTQYF,TGTGCCAGCAGTTACGTAACGGGAGTGGGGACAGATACGCAGTATTTT
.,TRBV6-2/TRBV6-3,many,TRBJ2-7,CASSSTVIYEQYF,TGTGCCAGCAGTTCGACAGTGATCTACGAGCAGTACTTC
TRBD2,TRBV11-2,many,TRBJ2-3,CASSLRAGGVDTQYF,TGTGCCAGCAGCTTAAGAGCGGGAGGTGTAGATACGCAGTATTTT
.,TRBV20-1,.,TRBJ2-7,CSARSGVYEQYF,TGCAGTGCTAGATCCGGCGTCTACGAGCAGTACTTC
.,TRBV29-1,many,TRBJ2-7,CSVEDQAGDPYEQYF,TGCAGCGTTGAAGATCAGGCAGGGGATCCCTACGAGCAGTACTTC
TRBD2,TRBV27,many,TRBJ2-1,CASSWETSGYNEQFF,TGTGCCAGCTCCTGGGAGACTAGCGGATACAATGAGCAGTTCTTC
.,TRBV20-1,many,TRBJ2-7,CSAVRGLSEQYF,TGCAGTGCCGTGCGGGGGCTTAGCGAGCAGTACTTC
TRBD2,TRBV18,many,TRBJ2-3,CASSPGAGEADTQYF,TGTGCCAGCTCACCAGGAGCGGGAGAGGCAGATACGCAGTATTTT
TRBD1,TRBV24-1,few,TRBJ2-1,CATSGTEYNEQFF,TGTGCCACCAGCGGGACAGAGTACAATGAGCAGTTCTTC
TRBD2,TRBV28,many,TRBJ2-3,CASTIIAGADTQYF,TGTGCCAGCACCATAATAGCGGGAGCAGATACGCAGTATTTT
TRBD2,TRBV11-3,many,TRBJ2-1,CASSLNLAGDNEQFF,TGTGCCAGCAGCCTAAACCTAGCGGGAGATAATGAGCAGTTCTTC
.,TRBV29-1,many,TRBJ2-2,CSVEGQGFREGRAGELFF,TGCAGCGTTGAAGGACAGGGGTTCCGGGAGGGCCGGGCCGGGGAGCTGTTTTTT
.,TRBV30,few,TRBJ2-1,CAWSEPGVHEQFF,TGTGCCTGGAGCGAACCCGGGGTCCATGAGCAGTTCTTC
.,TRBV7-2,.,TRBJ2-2,CASTPTGTSGTGELFF,TGTGCCAGCACCCCGACCGGGACCTCGGGCACCGGGGAGCTGTTTTTT
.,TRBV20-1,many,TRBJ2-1,CSALPQVEQFF,TGCAGTGCTCTCCCTCAAGTGGAGCAGTTCTTC
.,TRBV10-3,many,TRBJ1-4,CAISGDPATNEKLFF,TGTGCCATCAGTGGGGACCCCGCAACTAATGAAAAACTGTTTTTT